Sequencing of this T cell receptor (beta chain) was carried out in a study of beta chain features in type 1 diabetes. Study as a whole: Comparable age, gender and cell yields were observed in patients relative to healthy donors. Notes on the study in general: Moderate yet significant TCRB CDR3 shortening was seen in Type 1 diabetes patients in all four CD4+ subsets. Insertions were fewer and deletions more numerous at VDJ junctions in type 1 diabetes patients.

Researchers reported sorting CD4+ naive, central memory, regulatory and stem cell-like memory cells via CD45RO/CCR7/CD25/CD127/CD95/CD27. The authors reverse transcribed all of the isolated RNA, so sequencing captured expressed TCRB transcripts. Measured with immunoSEQ multiplex PCR; TCRdb has only the in-frame clones, and not every one. The sample contains 600,000 to 700,000 clones, around 12% of which appear only once. This clone was seen only a few times. What it binds is unknown. Trimming left V 0 bases short and J 5 bases short, with 13 bases between. CDR1 is SGDLS and CDR2 is YYNGEE in the germline V gene. The CDR3 length is 15 residues.

The source material was naive CD4+ T cells from blood. V and J are TRBV9 and TRBJ2-3; no definite D call. This sequence was found in a young man with type 1 diabetes. The CDR3 reads CASSVVAEGGDTQYF. The DNA for the CDR3 is TGTGCCAGCAGCGTAGTGGCAGAAGGCGGAGATACGCAGTATTTT. Full variable domain (outside the CDR3, taken from reference TRBV9 and TRBJ2-3): DSGVTQTPKHLITATGQRVTLRCSPRSGDLSVYWYQQSLDQGLQFLIQYYNGEERAKGNILERFSAQQFPDLHSELNLSSLELGDSALYFCASSVVAEGGDTQYFGPGTRLTVL.